Reported below is one TCR beta chain. What it binds is not known. Trimming cost V 4 bases and J 2 bases, with 12 bases left between them. There are 16 residues in the CDR3. The germline V gene encodes CDR1 SGHAT and CDR2 FQNNGV. This entry belongs to a study of OX40 agonist ivuxolimab in advanced cancers. Overall study findings and caveats: Near-lowest levels of clonal expansion characterized partial responders at 0.1-3.0 mg/kg.

Here immunoSEQ multiplex PCR was the method, and the copy in TCRdb shows in-frame clones only, minus some. The sample lists 75,000 to 95,000 clones; less than 90% were seen once. This chain joins TRBV11-2 and TRBJ2-6; D is undetermined. This receptor was identified in an adult with an advanced solid tumor such as melanoma, head and neck, liver or kidney cancer. The starting material was CD4+ or CD8+ T cells sorted from blood, obtained in a trial of the OX40 agonist ivuxolimab. The CDR3 DNA reads as TGTGCCAGCAGCTCCGGTGGGCAGGCTGGGGCCAACGTCCTGACTTTC. Translating it yields CASSSGGQAGANVLTF.